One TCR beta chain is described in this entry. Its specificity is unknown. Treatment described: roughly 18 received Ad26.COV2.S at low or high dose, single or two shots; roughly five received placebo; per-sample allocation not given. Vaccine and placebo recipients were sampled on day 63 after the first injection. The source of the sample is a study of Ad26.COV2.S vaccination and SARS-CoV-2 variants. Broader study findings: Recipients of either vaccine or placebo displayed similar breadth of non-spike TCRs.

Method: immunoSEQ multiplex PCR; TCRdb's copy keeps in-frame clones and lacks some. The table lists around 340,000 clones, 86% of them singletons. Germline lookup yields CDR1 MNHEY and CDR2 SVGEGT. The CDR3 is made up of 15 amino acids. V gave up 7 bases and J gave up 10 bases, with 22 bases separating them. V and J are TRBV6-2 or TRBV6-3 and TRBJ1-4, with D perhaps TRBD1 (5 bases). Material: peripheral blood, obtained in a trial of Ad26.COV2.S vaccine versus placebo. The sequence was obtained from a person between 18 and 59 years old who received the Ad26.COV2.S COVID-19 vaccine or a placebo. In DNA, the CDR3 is TGTGCCAGCAACCCGGGACTGAGGTCGCCAGCAAAACTGTTTTTT. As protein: CASNPGLRSPAKLFF.